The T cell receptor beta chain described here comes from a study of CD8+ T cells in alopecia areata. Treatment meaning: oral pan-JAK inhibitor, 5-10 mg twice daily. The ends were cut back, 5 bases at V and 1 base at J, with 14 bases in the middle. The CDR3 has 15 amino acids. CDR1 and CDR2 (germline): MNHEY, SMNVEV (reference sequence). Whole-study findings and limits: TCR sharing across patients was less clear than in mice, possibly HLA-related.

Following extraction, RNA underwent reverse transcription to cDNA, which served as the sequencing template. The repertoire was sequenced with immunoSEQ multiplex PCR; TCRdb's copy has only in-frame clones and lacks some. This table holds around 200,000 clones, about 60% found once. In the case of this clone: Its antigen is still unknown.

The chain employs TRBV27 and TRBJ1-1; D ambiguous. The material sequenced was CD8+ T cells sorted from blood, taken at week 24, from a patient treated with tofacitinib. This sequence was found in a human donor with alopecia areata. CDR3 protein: CASSPLYRENTEAFF. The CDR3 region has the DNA TGTGCCAGCAGTCCACTGTACAGAGAGAACACTGAAGCTTTCTTT.